Following are 28 T cell receptor beta chains from one sample sequenced in a study of blood T cell repertoires in COVID-19. Using immunoSEQ multiplex PCR, the repertoire was profiled, and TCRdb retains in-frame clones only, with some absent. The sample carries 150,000 to 200,000 clones, about nine tenths recorded once. Sequences were obtained from PBMCs or T cells enriched from blood (not recorded which). The receptor source for this set is a woman aged 18-29 years who had recovered from COVID-19.

The chain recombines TRBV6-5 with TRBJ2-7; 9 nucleotides agree with TRBD1. There are 15 residues in the CDR3. V gave up 7 bases and J gave up 4 bases; unmatched junction bases: 11. CDR1 MNHEY and CDR2 SVGAGI come from the germline V gene. CDR3 DNA sequence: TGTGCCAGCAAAACCAGTGGGACAGGGATTTACGAGCAGTACTTC. It is translated as CASKTSGTGIYEQYF.

This clone has just one count. J is TRBJ2-5 and V is TRBV7-9, with 8 bases matching TRBD2. Germline loops: CDR1 SEHNR, CDR2 FQNEAQ (reference sequence). The CDR3 totals 17 residues. With V trimmed by 1 base and J by 8 bases, 15 bases remained unmatched. In nucleotides, the CDR3 is TGTGCCAGCAGCTTAGAGACCCTAGCGGGCGACCAGAGAACCCAGTACTTC. Translating gives CASSLETLAGDQRTQYF. Full variable domain (outside the CDR3, taken from reference TRBV7-9 and TRBJ2-5): DTGVSQNPRHKITKRGQNVTFRCDPISEHNRLYWYRQTLGQGPEFLTYFQNEAQLEKSRLLSDRFSAERPKGSFSTLEIQRTEQGDSAMYLCASSLETLAGDQRTQYFGPGTRLLVL.

The count of this clone is one. The chain uses TRBV5-4 and TRBJ1-5; TRBD1 matches 8 bases. The CDR3 loop spans 17 amino acids. Germline-derived CDR1 and CDR2 are SGHNT and YYREEE (reference sequence). V dropped 2 bases and J dropped 0; count of bases not matched to a gene: 7. The CDR3 loop is CASSLTAGGHSNQPQHF. In nucleotides, the CDR3 is TGTGCCAGCAGCTTAACCGCAGGGGGCCATAGCAATCAGCCCCAGCATTTT.

The CDR3 nucleotides are TGTGCCACCAGCAGACCCCAGACAGGTTATGAGGGAAACACCATATATTTT. It codes for CATSRPQTGYEGNTIYF. This chain joins TRBV15 and TRBJ1-3; D is perhaps TRBD1 (6 bases). V lost 2 bases to trimming and J lost 4 bases, with 18 bases between them. Looked up from germline, CDR1 is LNHNV and CDR2 is YYDKDF (reference sequence). This CDR3 is built from 17 residues.

J is TRBJ1-1 and V is TRBV4-1; D not resolved. Germline V gives CDR1 MGHRA, CDR2 YSYEKL. Between the trimmed V and J ends, which lost 3 bases and 3 bases, there was a span of 14 bases. This CDR3 contains 15 residues. The CDR3 bases are TGCGCCAGCAGCCAGCGCGGAGGAGCGGACACTGAAGCTTTCTTT. Protein: CASSQRGGADTEAFF.

The V call is TRBV4-3, the J call TRBJ2-1, with TRBD1 matching over 7 bases. This CDR3 contains 12 residues. Looked up from germline, CDR1 is LGHNA and CDR2 is YSLEER. J lost 12 bases, V lost 3 bases, and 5 bases had no gene match. The CDR3 here is CASSQERDRQFF. CDR3 DNA sequence: TGCGCCAGCAGCCAGGAAAGGGACAGGCAGTTCTTC.

The V and J genes are TRBV27 and TRBJ1-4, with D possibly matching TRBD1 (5 bases). Trimming removed 4 bases from V and 0 bases from J, with 9 bases in between. CDR1 is MNHEY, CDR2 SMNVEV, per germline (reference sequence). CDR3 length equals 15 residues. CDR3 sequence reads: CASSSLGPTNEKLFF. CDR3 in DNA: TGTGCCAGCAGTTCCTTGGGGCCAACTAATGAAAAACTGTTTTTT.

The chain links TRBV9 to TRBJ2-3, with 8 bases lining up with TRBD2. This CDR3 contains 17 residues. The V gene's germline CDR1 is SGDLS and CDR2 YYNGEE. Unmatched junction bases numbered 16, after V lost 7 bases and J lost 3 bases. This chain's CDR3 is CASLGSKPGLVTDTQYF. In nucleotides, the CDR3 is TGTGCCAGCCTGGGAAGTAAACCGGGACTAGTTACAGATACGCAGTATTTT.

In its sample, this clone was seen once. V is TRBV5-8 and J is TRBJ2-1; 8 bases are shared with TRBD2. V dropped 2 bases and J dropped 9; count of bases not matched to a gene: 16. This CDR3 is 17 amino acids long. Germline assignment: CDR1 SGHTS and CDR2 YDEGEE. The CDR3 loop is CASSLSIAGLAGSEQFF. The CDR3 DNA reads as TGTGCCAGCAGCTTATCGATAGCGGGGCTCGCGGGCAGTGAGCAGTTCTTC.

The chain combines TRBV4-2 with TRBJ2-1, with 12 bases matching TRBD2. The V segment lost 2 bases and the J segment 9 bases; nucleotides outside the gene matches: 5. CDR3 length: 15 amino acids. Germline CDR1 and CDR2: LGHNA and YNFKEQ. CDR3 region: CASSQLAGGPGEQFF. As DNA, the CDR3 is TGTGCCAGCAGCCAACTAGCGGGGGGGCCGGGTGAGCAGTTCTTC.

There are a few counts of this clone. V and J are TRBV28 and TRBJ1-1; 9 bases agree with TRBD1. J was trimmed by 10 bases and V by 7 bases; bases with no gene match: 10. From germline, CDR1 is MDHEN and CDR2 SYDVKM. This CDR3 spans 13 amino acids. The CDR3 DNA is TGTGCCAGCATTTCCCCGGGACAGGGAATAGCTTTCTTT. Amino acids: CASISPGQGIAFF.

This chain joins TRBV27 and TRBJ1-3, with D unresolved. V lost 2 bases, J lost 1 base, and 12 bases lay in between. Germline V lookup: CDR1 MNHEY, CDR2 SMNVEV (reference sequence). The CDR3 length is 16 residues. The DNA of the CDR3 is TGTGCCAGCAGTTTAGGGCAGGTCGGATCTGGAAACACCATATATTTT. It yields the protein CASSLGQVGSGNTIYF.

This chain links TRBV7-9 with TRBJ1-2; 9 bases map to TRBD1. The CDR3 loop spans 16 amino acids. Germline loops: CDR1 SEHNR, CDR2 FQNEAQ (reference sequence). V trimming: 6 bases; J trimming: 3 bases; junction bases outside the gene matches: 11. The CDR3 here is CASSYTGQGPDYGYTF. CDR3 nucleotides: TGTGCCAGCAGTTATACCGGACAGGGGCCGGACTATGGCTACACCTTC.

This chain connects TRBV3-1 (or the pseudogene TRBV3-2) to TRBJ1-3, with D unresolved. The CDR3 runs 16 residues. Germline CDR1 and CDR2: LGHDT and YNNKEL (reference sequence). The V and J ends lost 3 bases and 2 bases respectively, with 14 bases between them. This CDR3 reads CASSHIAILPGNTIYF. As DNA, the CDR3 is TGTGCCAGCAGCCATATAGCCATACTACCTGGAAACACCATATATTTT.

The chain links TRBV10-3 to TRBJ1-2, with 7 bases lining up with TRBD1. This CDR3 has 15 residues. From germline, CDR1 is ENHRY and CDR2 SYGVKD. V shed 6 bases, J shed 4 bases, and the junction held 11 bases outside the gene matches. CDR3: CAIRATTGLTYGYTF. The CDR3 nucleotides are TGTGCCATCAGGGCCACGACAGGGCTCACCTATGGCTACACCTTC.

The CDR3 sequence is CASSEFKFGGSRSTDTQYF. CDR3 DNA: TGTGCCAGCAGTGAATTTAAATTTGGGGGGAGCCGTAGCACAGATACGCAGTATTTT. The chain combines TRBV6-1 with TRBJ2-3; D might be TRBD2 (6 bases). Trimming cost V 2 bases and J 0 bases, with 21 bases left between them. This CDR3 contains 19 residues. Germline lookup yields CDR1 MNHNS and CDR2 SASEGT.

This clone showed up just once. The chain joins TRBV28 to TRBJ1-3, with unresolved D. CDR1 and CDR2 from the germline V gene are MDHEN and SYDVKM. The CDR3 covers 15 residues. Trimming pared 10 bases from V and 0 bases from J, leaving 16 bases between. Written as DNA, the CDR3 is TGTGCCACTACTAGGACGGCCGACTCTGGAAACACCATATATTTT. Protein product: CATTRTADSGNTIYF.

The gene calls are TRBV6-5 and TRBJ2-1; possible D gene TRBD1, 5 bases. V lost 2 bases and J 4 bases, leaving 6 bases between the germline ends. Germline assignment: CDR1 MNHEY and CDR2 SVGAGI. The CDR3 extends over 13 amino acids. The CDR3: CASSYGAYNEQFF. In DNA form, the CDR3 reads TGTGCCAGCAGTTACGGGGCATACAATGAGCAGTTCTTC.

V gene TRBV5-1 combines with J gene TRBJ1-6; 8 nucleotides match TRBD1. Germline V gene data show CDR1 as SGHRS and CDR2 as YFSETQ. After removal of 5 bases from V and 10 bases from J, the junction contained 8 bases not matched to a gene. This CDR3 comprises 14 residues. The CDR3 loop is CASRPDRGRSPLHF. CDR3 coding DNA: TGCGCCAGCAGGCCCGACAGGGGTCGCTCACCCCTCCACTTT.

The V call is TRBV27, the J call TRBJ2-1, with D maybe TRBD2 (5 bases). The V gene lost 2 bases and the J gene lost 4 bases, with 15 bases spanning the gap. The CDR3 contains 16 residues. From germline, CDR1 is MNHEY and CDR2 SMNVEV (reference sequence). This CDR3 is CASSLRVREKYNEQFF. CDR3 in DNA: TGTGCCAGCAGTTTAAGAGTCCGGGAAAAATACAATGAGCAGTTCTTC.

This clone was detected only once. This chain joins TRBV15 and TRBJ2-1; 11 bases match TRBD2. The length of the CDR3 is 18 residues. Germline lookup yields CDR1 LNHNV and CDR2 YYDKDF (reference sequence). V dropped 0 bases and J dropped 8; count of bases not matched to a gene: 12. This CDR3 is CATSRDYILAGVNDEQFF. The DNA of the CDR3 is TGTGCCACCAGCAGAGATTATATACTAGCGGGAGTGAACGATGAGCAGTTCTTC.

The chain has TRBV5-6 and TRBJ1-6, with 8 nucleotides matching TRBD1. J was trimmed by 9 bases and V by 4 bases; bases with no gene match: 6. This CDR3 is built from 14 residues. Germline-derived CDR1 and CDR2 are SGHDT and YYEEEE. CDR3 DNA: TGTGCCAGCAGCCCTGGACAGGGAAGTTCACCCCTCCACTTT. This gives the protein CASSPGQGSSPLHF.

This clone was recorded only once. The sample holds other DNA sequences that translate to the same CDR3. The chain recombines TRBV28 with TRBJ1-5, with D possibly TRBD1 on 6 matching bases. Germline V gene sequence: CDR1 MDHEN, CDR2 SYDVKM. The CDR3 spans 13 residues. V dropped 5 bases and J dropped 4 bases, with 9 bases sitting between them. The CDR3 spells CASSRTVNQPQHF. The CDR3 bases are TGTGCCAGCAGTCGGACAGTAAATCAGCCCCAGCATTTT.

The chain links TRBV10-3 to TRBJ2-5, with 7 bases fitting TRBD2. Unmatched junction bases numbered 7, after V lost 8 bases and J lost 4 bases. This CDR3 is built from 13 residues. The germline gives CDR1 ENHRY, CDR2 SYGVKD. Here the CDR3 reads CAIRPSGSETQYF. Written as DNA, the CDR3 is TGTGCCATCCGGCCTAGCGGATCAGAGACCCAGTACTTC.

The gene calls are TRBV28 and TRBJ2-2; 7 bases fit TRBD1. The CDR3 loop spans 15 amino acids. With V trimmed by 7 bases and J by 4 bases, 9 bases remained unmatched. The germline CDR1 and CDR2 sequences are MDHEN and SYDVKM. Written as DNA, the CDR3 is TGTGCCAGCATTCGAGGGGGCACGAGCACCGGGGAGCTGTTTTTT. It yields the protein CASIRGGTSTGELFF.

The chain links TRBV14 to TRBJ2-7, with TRBD1 matching over 10 bases. The junction had 3 bases not matched to a gene; V was cut back by 5 bases and J by 2 bases. The CDR3 runs 14 residues. The germline CDR1 and CDR2 sequences are SGHDN and FVKESK. CDR3 nucleotide sequence: TGTGCCAGCAGCTGGACAGGGGGGACCTACGAGCAGTACTTC. It specifies CASSWTGGTYEQYF.

The genes are TRBV11-3 and TRBJ1-1; D is unclear. The length of the CDR3 is 15 residues. Germline loops: CDR1 SGHNT, CDR2 YENEEA. V was clipped by 0 bases and J by 0 bases, with 8 bases between them. The CDR3 DNA reads TGTGCCAGCAGCTTAGATTCGGGGATGAACACTGAAGCTTTCTTT. Translation: CASSLDSGMNTEAFF.

V usage is TRBV11-2 and J usage is TRBJ2-7; 9 positions match TRBD2. The J segment lost 3 bases and the V segment lost 3 bases, leaving 9 bases of the junction unmatched. Germline V CDR1 and CDR2: SGHAT, FQNNGV. There are 16 residues in the CDR3. Written as DNA, the CDR3 is TGTGCCAGCAGCTTTGTGAGACTAGCGGTTTACTACGAGCAGTACTTC. Translated, it gives CASSFVRLAVYYEQYF. Looking up the rest from reference TRBV11-2 and TRBJ2-7 gives the full variable domain: EAGVAQSPRYKIIEKRQSVAFWCNPISGHATLYWYQQILGQGPKLLIQFQNNGVVDDSQLPKDRFSAERLKGVDSTLKIQPAKLEDSAVYLCASSFVRLAVYYEQYFGPGTRLTVT.